The 5 T cell receptor beta chains below were found in one sample sequenced in a study of shared clonotypes between healthy human individuals. Sequencing used immunoSEQ multiplex PCR; TCRdb keeps in-frame clones, though not all of them. Counted here are over a million clones, 75% to 80% occurring once; the ten biggest clones make up 0.55% to 0.7%. Sequenced input: memory CD4+ T cells from PBMCs. The sample's subset: CD45RA-negative fraction. These receptor sequences come from a young man in good health. Some clones in this sample may be carry-over from other donors' samples.

The rearrangement uses TRBV6-1 and TRBJ1-5; possible D gene TRBD1, 6 bases. Germline loops: CDR1 MNHNS, CDR2 SASEGT. The CDR3 sequence is 15 residues long. V shed 8 bases and J shed 0 bases, with 14 bases lying between them. CDR3 in DNA: TGTGCCAGCCTACGGGGGGCTTATAGCAATCAGCCCCAGCATTTT. Translation gives CASLRGAYSNQPQHF.

The chain employs TRBV11-2 and TRBJ2-1, with D perhaps given as TRBD1 or TRBD2 (5 bases each). Trimming removed 5 bases from V and 0 bases from J, with 14 bases in between. Germline values: CDR1 SGHAT, CDR2 FQNNGV. The CDR3 is made up of 16 amino acids. The DNA of the CDR3 is TGTGCCAGCAGCCCCCGGCCTGGGGGCTCCTACAATGAGCAGTTCTTC. Its protein is CASSPRPGGSYNEQFF.

This rearrangement joins TRBV7-8 to TRBJ1-2; possible D gene TRBD1, 5 bases. V was trimmed by 3 bases and J by 3 bases, leaving 14 bases between them. CDR3 length: 15 amino acids. Germline V gene sequence: CDR1 SGHVS, CDR2 FQNEAQ. The CDR3 loop is CASSLGDGAYYGYTF. As DNA, the CDR3 is TGTGCCAGCAGCTTGGGGGACGGTGCTTACTATGGCTACACCTTC. The variable domain in full, with the rest retrieved from reference TRBV7-8 and TRBJ1-2, is GAGVSQSPRYKVAKRGQDVALRCDPISGHVSLFWYQQALGQGPEFLTYFQNEAQLDKSGLPSDRFFAERPEGSVSTLKIQRTQQEDSAVYLCASSLGDGAYYGYTFGSGTRLTVV.

This clone has at least ten counts. The J gene is TRBJ2-3, the V gene TRBV29-1, with D possibly matching TRBD2 (6 bases). The germline V and J ends were trimmed by 6 bases and 3 bases, with 16 bases remaining between them. CDR3 length: 14 residues. Germline V gene sequence: CDR1 SQVTM, CDR2 ANQGSEA. The CDR3 region is CSVVRGRQTDTQYF. The CDR3 region has the DNA TGCAGCGTCGTCCGGGGGAGACAGACAGATACGCAGTATTTT.

The V and J genes are TRBV5-1 and TRBJ2-1, with 12 bases that match TRBD2. Germline values: CDR1 SGHRS, CDR2 YFSETQ. This CDR3 comprises 16 residues. Unmatched junction bases numbered 12, after V lost 4 bases and J lost 10 bases. CDR3 sequence: CASSDGTSGFNMEQFF. The CDR3 DNA is TGCGCCAGCAGCGATGGGACTAGCGGGTTTAATATGGAGCAGTTCTTC.